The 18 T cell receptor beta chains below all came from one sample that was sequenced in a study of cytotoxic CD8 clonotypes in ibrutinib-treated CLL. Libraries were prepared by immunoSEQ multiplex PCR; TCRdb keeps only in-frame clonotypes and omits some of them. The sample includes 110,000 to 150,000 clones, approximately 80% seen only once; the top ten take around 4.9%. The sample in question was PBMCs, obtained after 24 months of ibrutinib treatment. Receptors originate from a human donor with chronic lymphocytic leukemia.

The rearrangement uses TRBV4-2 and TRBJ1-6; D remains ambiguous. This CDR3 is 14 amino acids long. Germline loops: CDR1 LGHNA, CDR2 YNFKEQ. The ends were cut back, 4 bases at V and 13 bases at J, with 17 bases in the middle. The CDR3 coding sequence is TGTGCCAGCAGCCCAACAGAGAATCGATTCCCCCTCCACTTT. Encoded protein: CASSPTENRFPLHF.

For the CDR3, the DNA is TGTGCCAGCAGTGTTGGCGAAAAACTGTTTTTT. It encodes CASSVGEKLFF. The gene calls are TRBV2 and TRBJ1-4, with D hard to call. This CDR3 has 11 residues. CDR1 is SNHLY, CDR2 FYNNEI, per germline. The ends were cut back, 4 bases at V and 8 bases at J, with 5 bases in the middle.

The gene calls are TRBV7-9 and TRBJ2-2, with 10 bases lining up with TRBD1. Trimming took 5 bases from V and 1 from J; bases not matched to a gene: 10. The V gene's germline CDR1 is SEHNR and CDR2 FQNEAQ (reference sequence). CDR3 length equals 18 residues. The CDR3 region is CASSPATGGLWNTGELFF. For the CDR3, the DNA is TGTGCCAGCAGCCCCGCGACAGGGGGCTTATGGAACACCGGGGAGCTGTTTTTT.

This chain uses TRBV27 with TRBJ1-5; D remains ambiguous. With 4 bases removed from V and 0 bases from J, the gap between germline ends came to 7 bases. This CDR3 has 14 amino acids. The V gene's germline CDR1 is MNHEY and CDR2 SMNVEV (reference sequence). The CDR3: CASSSPHSNQPQHF. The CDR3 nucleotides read TGTGCCAGCAGTTCCCCACATAGCAATCAGCCCCAGCATTTT.

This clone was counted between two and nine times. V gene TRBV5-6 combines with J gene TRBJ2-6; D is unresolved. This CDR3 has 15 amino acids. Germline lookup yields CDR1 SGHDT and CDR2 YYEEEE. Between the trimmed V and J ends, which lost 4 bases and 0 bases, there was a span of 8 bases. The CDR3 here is CASSPLVSGANVLTF. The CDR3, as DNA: TGTGCCAGCAGCCCCCTCGTCTCTGGGGCCAACGTCCTGACTTTC. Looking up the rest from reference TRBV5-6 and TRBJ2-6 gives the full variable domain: DAGVTQSPTHLIKTRGQQVTLRCSPKSGHDTVSWYQQALGQGPQFIFQYYEEEERQRGNFPDRFSGHQFPNYSSELNVNALLLGDSALYLCASSPLVSGANVLTFGAGSRLTVL.

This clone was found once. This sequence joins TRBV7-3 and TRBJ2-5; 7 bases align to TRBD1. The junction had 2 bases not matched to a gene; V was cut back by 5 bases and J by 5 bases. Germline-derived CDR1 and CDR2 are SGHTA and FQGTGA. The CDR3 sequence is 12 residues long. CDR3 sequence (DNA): TGTGCCAGCAGCCCGACAGGGGAGACCCAGTACTTC. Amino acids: CASSPTGETQYF.

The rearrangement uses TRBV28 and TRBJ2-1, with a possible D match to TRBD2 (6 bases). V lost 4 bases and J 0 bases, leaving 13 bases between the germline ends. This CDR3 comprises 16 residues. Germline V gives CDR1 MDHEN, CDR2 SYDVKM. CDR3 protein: CASSSPIAVSYNEQFF. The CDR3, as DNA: TGTGCCAGCAGTTCCCCGATAGCGGTCTCCTACAATGAGCAGTTCTTC.

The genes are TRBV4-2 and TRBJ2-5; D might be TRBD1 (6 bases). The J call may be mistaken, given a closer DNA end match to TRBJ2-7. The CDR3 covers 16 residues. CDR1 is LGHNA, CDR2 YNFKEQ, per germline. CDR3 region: CASSQEGAGWAYEQYF. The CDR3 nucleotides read TGTGCCAGCAGCCAAGAGGGGGCAGGGTGGGCCTACGAGCAGTACTTC.

The CDR3 bases are TGTGCCACCACCCTGACTGCCCCGGACAGGGGGACGAGCTCCTATAATTCACCCCTCCACTTT. Protein sequence: CATTLTAPDRGTSSYNSPLHF. The chain joins TRBV27 to TRBJ1-6, with TRBD1 matching 10 bases. This CDR3 is built from 21 residues. CDR1 and CDR2 from the germline V gene are MNHEY and SMNVEV (reference sequence). The junction had 21 bases not matched to a gene; V was cut back by 10 bases and J by 0 bases.

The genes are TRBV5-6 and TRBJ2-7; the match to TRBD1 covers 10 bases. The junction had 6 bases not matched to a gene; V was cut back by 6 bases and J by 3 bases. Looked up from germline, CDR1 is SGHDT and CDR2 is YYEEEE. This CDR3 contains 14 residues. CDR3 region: CASNPTGGLYEQYF. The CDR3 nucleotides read TGTGCCAGCAATCCGACAGGGGGCCTCTACGAGCAGTACTTC. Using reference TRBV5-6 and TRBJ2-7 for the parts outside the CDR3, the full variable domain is DAGVTQSPTHLIKTRGQQVTLRCSPKSGHDTVSWYQQALGQGPQFIFQYYEEEERQRGNFPDRFSGHQFPNYSSELNVNALLLGDSALYLCASNPTGGLYEQYFGPGTRLTVT.

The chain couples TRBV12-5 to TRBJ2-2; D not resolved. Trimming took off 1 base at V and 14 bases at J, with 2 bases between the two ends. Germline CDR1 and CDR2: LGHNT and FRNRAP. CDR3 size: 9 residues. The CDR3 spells CASGLELFF. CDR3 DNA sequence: TGTGCTAGTGGTTTGGAACTGTTTTTT. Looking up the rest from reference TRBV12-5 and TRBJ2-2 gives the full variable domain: DARVTQTPRHKVTEMGQEVTMRCQPILGHNTVFWYRQTMMQGLELLAYFRNRAPLDDSGMPKDRFSAEMPDATLATLKIQPSEPRDSAVYFCASGLELFFGEGSRLTVL.

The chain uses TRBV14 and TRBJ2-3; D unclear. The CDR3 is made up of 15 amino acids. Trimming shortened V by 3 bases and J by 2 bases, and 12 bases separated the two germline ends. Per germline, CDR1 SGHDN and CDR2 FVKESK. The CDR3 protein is CASSHVPLPTDTQYF. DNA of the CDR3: TGTGCCAGCAGCCATGTCCCCCTGCCCACAGATACGCAGTATTTT.

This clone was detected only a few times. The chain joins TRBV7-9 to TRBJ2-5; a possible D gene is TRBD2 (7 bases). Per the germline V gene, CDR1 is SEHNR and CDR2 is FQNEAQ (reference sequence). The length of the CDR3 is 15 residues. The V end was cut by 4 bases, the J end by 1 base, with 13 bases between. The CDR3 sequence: CASSSGGTRQETQYF. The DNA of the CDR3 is TGTGCCAGCAGCTCCGGGGGGACACGCCAAGAGACCCAGTACTTC.

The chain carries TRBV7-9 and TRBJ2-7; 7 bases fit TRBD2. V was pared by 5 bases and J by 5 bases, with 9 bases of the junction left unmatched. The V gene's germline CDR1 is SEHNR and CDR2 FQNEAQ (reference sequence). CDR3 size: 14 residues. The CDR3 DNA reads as TGTGCCAGCAGCCCACCGGGACTACCGGACGAGCAGTACTTC. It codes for CASSPPGLPDEQYF.

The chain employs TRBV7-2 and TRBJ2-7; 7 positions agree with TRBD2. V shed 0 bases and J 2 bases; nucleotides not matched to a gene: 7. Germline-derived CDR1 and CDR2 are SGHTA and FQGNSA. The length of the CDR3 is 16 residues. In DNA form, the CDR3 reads TGTGCCAGCAGCTTAGCGCAGGGACTATTCGCCTACGAGCAGTACTTC. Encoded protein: CASSLAQGLFAYEQYF.

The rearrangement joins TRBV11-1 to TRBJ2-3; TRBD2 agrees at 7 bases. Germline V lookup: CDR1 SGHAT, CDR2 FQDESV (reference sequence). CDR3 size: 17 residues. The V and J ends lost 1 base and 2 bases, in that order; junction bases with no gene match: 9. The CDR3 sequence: CASSLEPGGWYTDTQYF. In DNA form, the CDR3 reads TGTGCCAGCAGCTTAGAGCCCGGGGGGTGGTACACAGATACGCAGTATTTT.

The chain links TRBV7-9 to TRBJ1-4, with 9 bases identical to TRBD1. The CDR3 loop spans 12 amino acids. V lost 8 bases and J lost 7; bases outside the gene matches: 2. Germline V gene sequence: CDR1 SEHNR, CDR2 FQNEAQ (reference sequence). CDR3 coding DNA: TGTGCCAGCGGGACAGGGAGTGAAAAACTGTTTTTT. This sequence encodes CASGTGSEKLFF. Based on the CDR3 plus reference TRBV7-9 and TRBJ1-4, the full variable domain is DTGVSQNPRHKITKRGQNVTFRCDPISEHNRLYWYRQTLGQGPEFLTYFQNEAQLEKSRLLSDRFSAERPKGSFSTLEIQRTEQGDSAMYLCASGTGSEKLFFGSGTQLSVL.

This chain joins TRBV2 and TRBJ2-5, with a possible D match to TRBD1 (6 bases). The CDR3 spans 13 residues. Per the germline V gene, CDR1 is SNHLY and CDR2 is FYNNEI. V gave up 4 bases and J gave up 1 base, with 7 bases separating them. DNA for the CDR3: TGTGCCAGCAGTGGGGGGCGCCAAGAGACCCAGTACTTC. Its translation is CASSGGRQETQYF.